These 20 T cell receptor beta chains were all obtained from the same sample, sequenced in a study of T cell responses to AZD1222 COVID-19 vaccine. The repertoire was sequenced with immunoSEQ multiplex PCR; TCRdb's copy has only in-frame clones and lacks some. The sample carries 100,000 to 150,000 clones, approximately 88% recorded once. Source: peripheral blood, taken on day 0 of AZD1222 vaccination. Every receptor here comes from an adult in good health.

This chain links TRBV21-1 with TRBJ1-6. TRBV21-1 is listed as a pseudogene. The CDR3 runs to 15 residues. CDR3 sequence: CASSAPGLRGSPLHF. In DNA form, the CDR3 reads TGTGCCAGCAGCGCTCCGGGACTGCGAGGGTCACCCCTCCACTTT.

The CDR3 here is CASSHGDRANEKLFF. The DNA of the CDR3 is TGCGCCAGCAGCCACGGGGACAGAGCTAATGAAAAACTGTTTTTT. The chain has TRBV5-1 and TRBJ1-4; the match to TRBD1 covers 7 bases. Germline V gene data show CDR1 as SGHRS and CDR2 as YFSETQ. V was pared by 4 bases and J by 3 bases, with 6 bases of the junction left unmatched. The CDR3 is 15 residues long.

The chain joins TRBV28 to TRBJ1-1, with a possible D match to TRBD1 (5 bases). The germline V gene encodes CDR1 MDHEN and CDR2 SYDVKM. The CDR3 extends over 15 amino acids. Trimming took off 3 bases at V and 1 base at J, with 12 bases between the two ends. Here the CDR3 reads CASSFGRQSNTEAFF. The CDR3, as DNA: TGTGCCAGCAGTTTTGGGCGACAGTCGAACACTGAAGCTTTCTTT.

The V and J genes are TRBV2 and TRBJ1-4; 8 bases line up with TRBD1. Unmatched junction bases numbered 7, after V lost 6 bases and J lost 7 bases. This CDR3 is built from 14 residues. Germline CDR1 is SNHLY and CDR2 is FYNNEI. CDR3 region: CASRRDRGREKLFF. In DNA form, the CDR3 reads TGTGCCAGCAGGAGAGACAGGGGACGTGAAAAACTGTTTTTT. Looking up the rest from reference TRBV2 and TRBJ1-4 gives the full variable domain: EPEVTQTPSHQVTQMGQEVILRCVPISNHLYFYWYRQILGQKVEFLVSFYNNEISEKSEIFDDQFSVERPDGSNFTLKIRSTKLEDSAMYFCASRRDRGREKLFFGSGTQLSVL.

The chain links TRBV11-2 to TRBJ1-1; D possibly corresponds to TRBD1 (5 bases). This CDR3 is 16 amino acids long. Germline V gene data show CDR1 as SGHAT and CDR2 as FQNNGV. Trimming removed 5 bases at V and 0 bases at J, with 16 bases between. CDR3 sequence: CASSQIPGLVNTEAFF. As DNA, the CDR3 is TGTGCCAGCAGCCAAATCCCGGGACTGGTGAACACTGAAGCTTTCTTT.

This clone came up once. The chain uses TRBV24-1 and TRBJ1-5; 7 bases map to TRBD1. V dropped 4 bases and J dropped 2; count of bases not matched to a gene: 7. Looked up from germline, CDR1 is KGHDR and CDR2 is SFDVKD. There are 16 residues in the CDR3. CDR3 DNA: TGTGCCACCAGTGACCACAGGGGTGGGGGCAATCAGCCCCAGCATTTT. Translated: CATSDHRGGGNQPQHF.

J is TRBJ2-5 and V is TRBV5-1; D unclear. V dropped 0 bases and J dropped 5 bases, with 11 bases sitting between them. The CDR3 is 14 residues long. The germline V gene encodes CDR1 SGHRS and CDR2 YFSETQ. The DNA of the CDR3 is TGCGCCAGCAGCTTGGAGACTCTCGGGGAGACCCAGTACTTC. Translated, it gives CASSLETLGETQYF.

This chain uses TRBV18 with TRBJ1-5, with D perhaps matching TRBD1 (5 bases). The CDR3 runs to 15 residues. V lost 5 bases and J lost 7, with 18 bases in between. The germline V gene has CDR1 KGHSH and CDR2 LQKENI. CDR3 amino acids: CASSALEGIEQPQHF. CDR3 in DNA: TGTGCCAGCTCAGCCTTAGAGGGGATCGAACAGCCCCAGCATTTT.

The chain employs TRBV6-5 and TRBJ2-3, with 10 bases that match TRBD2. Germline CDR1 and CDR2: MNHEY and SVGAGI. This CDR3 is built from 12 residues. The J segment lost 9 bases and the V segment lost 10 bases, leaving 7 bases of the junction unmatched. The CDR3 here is CAISGGARTQYF. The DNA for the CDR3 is TGTGCCATCAGCGGGGGGGCCCGGACGCAGTATTTT.

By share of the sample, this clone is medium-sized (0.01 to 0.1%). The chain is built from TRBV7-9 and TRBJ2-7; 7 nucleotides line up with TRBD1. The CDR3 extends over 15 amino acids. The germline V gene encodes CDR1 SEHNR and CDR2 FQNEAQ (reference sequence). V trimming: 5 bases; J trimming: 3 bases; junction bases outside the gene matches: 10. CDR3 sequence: CASSPTLGQYYEQYF. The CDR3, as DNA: TGTGCCAGCAGCCCGACTCTGGGACAGTACTACGAGCAGTACTTC.

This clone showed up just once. This chain's CDR3 is CASTSGGTGAYEQYF. CDR3 in DNA: TGCGCCAGTACTAGCGGGGGGACCGGTGCCTACGAGCAGTACTTC. The gene calls are TRBV5-1 and TRBJ2-7; 12 bases map to TRBD2. The CDR3 is 15 amino acids. Germline values: CDR1 SGHRS, CDR2 YFSETQ. V lost 8 bases, J lost 2 bases, and 8 bases stayed unmatched.

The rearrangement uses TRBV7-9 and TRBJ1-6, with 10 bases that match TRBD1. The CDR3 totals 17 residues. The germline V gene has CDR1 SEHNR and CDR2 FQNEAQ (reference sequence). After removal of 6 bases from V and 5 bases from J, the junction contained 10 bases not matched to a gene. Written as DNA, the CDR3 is TGTGCCAGCAGGGGGGGACAGGGGAGCATCCATAATTCACCCCTCCACTTT. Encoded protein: CASRGGQGSIHNSPLHF.

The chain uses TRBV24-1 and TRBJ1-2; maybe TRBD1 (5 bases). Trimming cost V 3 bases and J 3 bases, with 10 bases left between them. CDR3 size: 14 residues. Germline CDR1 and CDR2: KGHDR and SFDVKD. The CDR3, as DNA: TGTGCCACCAGTGATCCAGGGCAGTACTATGGCTACACCTTC. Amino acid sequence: CATSDPGQYYGYTF.

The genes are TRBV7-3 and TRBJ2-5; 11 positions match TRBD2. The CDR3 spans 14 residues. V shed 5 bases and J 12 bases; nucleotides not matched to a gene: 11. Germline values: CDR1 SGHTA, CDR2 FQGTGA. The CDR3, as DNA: TGTGCCAGCAGCCTTGGACTAGCGGGTGCCCCGGAGTACTTC. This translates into CASSLGLAGAPEYF.

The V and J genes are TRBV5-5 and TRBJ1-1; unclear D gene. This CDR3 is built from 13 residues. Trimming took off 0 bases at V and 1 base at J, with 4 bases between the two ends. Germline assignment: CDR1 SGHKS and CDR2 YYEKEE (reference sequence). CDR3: CASSLGTNTEAFF. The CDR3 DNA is TGTGCCAGCAGCTTGGGCACGAACACTGAAGCTTTCTTT.

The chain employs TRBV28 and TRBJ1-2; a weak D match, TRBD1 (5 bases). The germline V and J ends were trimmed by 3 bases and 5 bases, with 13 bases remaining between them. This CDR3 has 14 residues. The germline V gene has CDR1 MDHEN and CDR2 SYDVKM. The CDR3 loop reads CASSLTGTDYGYTF. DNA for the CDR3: TGTGCCAGCAGTTTGACCGGGACGGATTATGGCTACACCTTC.

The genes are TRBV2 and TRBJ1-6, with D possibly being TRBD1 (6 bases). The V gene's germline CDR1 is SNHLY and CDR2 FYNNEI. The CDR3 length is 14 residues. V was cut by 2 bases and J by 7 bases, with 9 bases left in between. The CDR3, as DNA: TGTGCCAGCAGTGAACGGCAGGGGAATTCACCCCTCCACTTT. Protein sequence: CASSERQGNSPLHF. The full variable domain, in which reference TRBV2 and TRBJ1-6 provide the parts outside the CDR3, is EPEVTQTPSHQVTQMGQEVILRCVPISNHLYFYWYRQILGQKVEFLVSFYNNEISEKSEIFDDQFSVERPDGSNFTLKIRSTKLEDSAMYFCASSERQGNSPLHFGNGTRLTVT.

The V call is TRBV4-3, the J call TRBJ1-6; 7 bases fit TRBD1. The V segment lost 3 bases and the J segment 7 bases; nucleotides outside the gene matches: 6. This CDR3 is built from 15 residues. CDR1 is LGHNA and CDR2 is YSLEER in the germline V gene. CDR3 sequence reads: CASSHRQGDNSPLHF. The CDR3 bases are TGCGCCAGCAGCCATAGACAGGGAGACAATTCACCCCTCCACTTT.

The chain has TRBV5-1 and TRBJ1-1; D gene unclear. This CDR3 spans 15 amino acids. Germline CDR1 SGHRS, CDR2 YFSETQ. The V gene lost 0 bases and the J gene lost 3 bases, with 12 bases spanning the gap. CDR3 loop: CASSLEGRPYTEAFF. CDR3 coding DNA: TGCGCCAGCAGCTTGGAAGGCAGGCCGTACACTGAAGCTTTCTTT.

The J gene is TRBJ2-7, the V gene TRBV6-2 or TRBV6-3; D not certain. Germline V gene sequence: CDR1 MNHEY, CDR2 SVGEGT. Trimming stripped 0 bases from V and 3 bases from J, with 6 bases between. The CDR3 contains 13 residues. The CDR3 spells CASSYSTSYEQYF. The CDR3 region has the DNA TGTGCCAGCAGTTACTCGACAAGCTACGAGCAGTACTTC.